Shown below are 26 T cell receptor beta chains from a single sample sequenced in a study of blood T cell repertoires in COVID-19. Data came from immunoSEQ multiplex PCR; TCRdb stores just in-frame clones and leaves some out. Among 250,000 to 350,000 clones listed, about nine tenths were seen once. Material: peripheral blood. The receptors originated from a woman aged 25 to 39 with COVID-19, enrolled during active disease.

This clone was seen a single time. The chain combines TRBV7-9 with TRBJ1-1; 7 nucleotides match TRBD1. The CDR3 spans 12 residues. Germline V gives CDR1 SEHNR, CDR2 FQNEAQ (reference sequence). The J segment lost 4 bases and the V segment lost 8 bases, leaving 4 bases of the junction unmatched. CDR3 sequence reads: CASRKGATEAFF. DNA for the CDR3: TGTGCCAGCCGCAAGGGGGCCACTGAAGCTTTCTTT.

The V gene is TRBV19, the J gene TRBJ2-7, with D maybe TRBD2 (5 bases). V dropped 9 bases and J dropped 2 bases, with 17 bases sitting between them. The CDR3 totals 14 residues. CDR1 LNHDA and CDR2 SQIVND come from the germline V gene (reference sequence). In DNA form, the CDR3 reads TGTGCCAGCTCTGGAGGAGGAGGCCCCTACGAGCAGTACTTC. Translated: CASSGGGGPYEQYF.

V usage is TRBV5-1 and J usage is TRBJ2-7; tentative D call: TRBD2 (5 bases). V was trimmed by 2 bases and J by 2 bases, leaving 14 bases between them. The germline gives CDR1 SGHRS, CDR2 YFSETQ. This CDR3 spans 15 amino acids. In nucleotides, the CDR3 is TGCGCCAGCAGCTTTCACGGCGGGCCCACCTACGAGCAGTACTTC. Its protein product is CASSFHGGPTYEQYF.

This sequence joins TRBV5-1 and TRBJ1-4; the D is unclear. CDR3 size: 15 residues. Germline V lookup: CDR1 SGHRS, CDR2 YFSETQ. With 0 bases removed from V and 3 bases from J, the gap between germline ends came to 9 bases. Here the CDR3 DNA reads TGCGCCAGCAGCTTGGACCCTCACTCTAATGAAAAACTGTTTTTT. Residues: CASSLDPHSNEKLFF. The complete variable domain, with remaining parts taken from reference TRBV5-1 and TRBJ1-4, reads KAGVTQTPRYLIKTRGQQVTLSCSPISGHRSVSWYQQTPGQGLQFLFEYFSETQRNKGNFPGRFSGRQFSNSRSEMNVSTLELGDSALYLCASSLDPHSNEKLFFGSGTQLSVL.

V gene TRBV7-9 combines with J gene TRBJ1-2; possibly TRBD1 for D (6 bases). The CDR3 length is 17 residues. The germline CDR1 and CDR2 sequences are SEHNR and FQNEAQ (reference sequence). Trimming stripped 5 bases from V and 1 base from J, with 20 bases between. CDR3 residues: CASSPHREAGVNYGYTF. DNA for the CDR3: TGTGCCAGCAGCCCTCACAGGGAAGCCGGAGTTAACTATGGCTACACCTTC.

J is TRBJ2-7 and V is TRBV10-2; 8 positions agree with TRBD1. The CDR3 has 13 amino acids. Germline V lookup: CDR1 WSHSY, CDR2 SAAADI. V was pared by 5 bases and J by 6 bases, with 6 bases of the junction left unmatched. The CDR3 loop is CASSSGGWREQYF. The CDR3 nucleotides are TGCGCCAGCAGTTCAGGGGGCTGGCGCGAGCAGTACTTC.

This sequence joins TRBV6-6 and TRBJ1-5; 8 bases fit TRBD1. Germline assignment: CDR1 MNHNY and CDR2 SVGAGI (reference sequence). The CDR3 runs 16 residues. J was trimmed by 8 bases and V by 7 bases; bases with no gene match: 16. CDR3 loop: CASNRAGTGLREPQHF. The CDR3 DNA follows: TGTGCCAGCAACCGAGCCGGGACAGGCCTCCGGGAGCCCCAGCATTTT.

The chain has TRBV5-5 and TRBJ2-2; TRBD1 aligns across 12 bases. Germline trimming cut 0 bases from V and 7 bases from J; bases unmatched to any gene: 4. The germline V gene encodes CDR1 SGHKS and CDR2 YYEKEE (reference sequence). CDR3 size: 16 residues. The CDR3 nucleotides are TGTGCCAGCAGCTTGGCGGGACAGGGGGCGAGCGGGGAGCTGTTTTTT. This sequence encodes CASSLAGQGASGELFF.

The rearrangement joins TRBV29-1 to TRBJ1-4, with a possible D match to TRBD1 (6 bases). Looked up from germline, CDR1 is SQVTM and CDR2 is ANQGSEA. The CDR3 totals 14 residues. V lost 7 bases, J lost 3 bases, and 15 bases lay in between. Here the CDR3 DNA reads TGCAGCGCCACCATGGGGGCATCTAATGAAAAACTGTTTTTT. Amino acids: CSATMGASNEKLFF.

This clone was observed a single time. V and J are TRBV27 and TRBJ2-7, with D possibly being TRBD2 (5 bases). The CDR3 extends over 15 amino acids. Looked up from germline, CDR1 is MNHEY and CDR2 is SMNVEV (reference sequence). The V and J ends lost 9 bases and 1 base respectively, with 19 bases between them. The CDR3 loop reads CASNPAGAFSYEQYF. CDR3 bases: TGTGCCAGTAATCCGGCGGGCGCTTTTTCCTACGAGCAGTACTTC.

The chain employs TRBV12-3 or TRBV12-4 and TRBJ1-2; a weak D match, TRBD1 (6 bases). Trimming took 3 bases from V and 6 from J, leaving 11 bases between them. CDR3 length: 13 residues. This chain's CDR3 is CASSFGQGNGYTF. Written as DNA, the CDR3 is TGTGCCAGCAGTTTCGGTCAGGGGAATGGCTACACCTTC.

The CDR3 nucleotides read TGTGCCAGCAGTCCCATCGGGACAGGTTACTACGAGCAGTACTTC. Amino acid sequence: CASSPIGTGYYEQYF. The chain is built from TRBV28 and TRBJ2-7; 8 bases fit TRBD1. The CDR3 covers 15 residues. The V segment lost 5 bases and the J segment 3 bases; nucleotides outside the gene matches: 9. CDR1 is MDHEN, CDR2 SYDVKM, per germline.

This sequence joins TRBV6-2 or TRBV6-3 and TRBJ2-7; D not certain. This CDR3 is 13 amino acids long. Trimming shortened V by 2 bases and J by 3 bases, and 8 bases separated the two germline ends. Germline V CDR1 and CDR2: MNHEY, SVGEGT. The CDR3 is CASSYLGSYEQYF. The CDR3 nucleotides read TGTGCCAGCAGTTACCTAGGCAGCTACGAGCAGTACTTC.

The V gene is TRBV30, the J gene TRBJ2-5; 10 bases are a match to TRBD2. CDR1 GTSNPN and CDR2 SVGIG come from the germline V gene (reference sequence). This CDR3 has 14 residues. The V gene end was trimmed by 5 bases and the J gene end by 3 bases; junction bases not matched to a gene: 6. CDR3: CAWGGLAGEETQYF. The CDR3 bases are TGTGCCTGGGGGGGGCTAGCGGGAGAAGAGACCCAGTACTTC.

The chain is built from TRBV6-5 and TRBJ1-1, with 8 bases that match TRBD1. The length of the CDR3 is 14 residues. The germline gives CDR1 MNHEY, CDR2 SVGAGI. Germline trimming cut 5 bases from V and 6 bases from J; bases unmatched to any gene: 8. DNA for the CDR3: TGTGCCAGCAGTCGACAGGGGAGGATGGCTGAAGCTTTCTTT. It is translated as CASSRQGRMAEAFF.

This chain joins TRBV25-1 and TRBJ2-7; D is undetermined. Germline assignment: CDR1 MGHDK and CDR2 SYGVNS. The V end was cut by 4 bases, the J end by 4 bases, with 8 bases between. This CDR3 comprises 12 residues. In DNA form, the CDR3 reads TGTGCCAGCAGTGGAATCGGGTACGAGCAGTACTTC. This encodes CASSGIGYEQYF.

The chain combines TRBV7-9 with TRBJ1-1, with 7 positions matching TRBD1. The V and J ends lost 0 bases and 6 bases, in that order; junction bases with no gene match: 7. Germline lookup yields CDR1 SEHNR and CDR2 FQNEAQ (reference sequence). The CDR3 has 15 residues. The CDR3 region is CASSLALTDRSEAFF. CDR3 in DNA: TGTGCCAGCAGCTTAGCGCTAACGGACAGGTCTGAAGCTTTCTTT. Supplemented by reference TRBV7-9 and TRBJ1-1, the full variable domain reads DTGVSQNPRHKITKRGQNVTFRCDPISEHNRLYWYRQTLGQGPEFLTYFQNEAQLEKSRLLSDRFSAERPKGSFSTLEIQRTEQGDSAMYLCASSLALTDRSEAFFGQGTRLTVV.

The chain recombines TRBV29-1 with TRBJ1-2; 8 nucleotides align to TRBD1. Unmatched junction bases numbered 9, after V lost 6 bases and J lost 3 bases. CDR1 SQVTM and CDR2 ANQGSEA come from the germline V gene. The CDR3 totals 14 residues. The CDR3 reads CSVRPGQEYYGYTF. The DNA of the CDR3 is TGCAGCGTACGGCCGGGACAGGAATACTATGGCTACACCTTC.

This clone was recorded many times. The genes are TRBV30 and TRBJ2-2; 7 bases are a match to TRBD2. The CDR3 spans 13 residues. With V trimmed by 2 bases and J by 3 bases, 0 bases remained unmatched. Germline V gene sequence: CDR1 GTSNPN, CDR2 SVGIG (reference sequence). CDR3 in DNA: TGTGCCTGGAGTAGCGGGGACACCGGGGAGCTGTTTTTT. It encodes CAWSSGDTGELFF.

CDR3 nucleotides: TGTGCCATCAGTGAGTGGATCGACAGGGTACCTGGAAACACCATATATTTT. Translation gives CAISEWIDRVPGNTIYF. The chain has TRBV10-3 and TRBJ1-3; 7 bases match TRBD1. Germline-derived CDR1 and CDR2 are ENHRY and SYGVKD. The trim removed 1 base at V and 2 bases at J, leaving 8 bases unmatched. The CDR3 totals 17 residues.

This clone showed up just a few times. This sequence joins TRBV7-3 and TRBJ2-7, with TRBD1 matching 7 bases. Germline V gene lookup returns CDR1 SGHTA and CDR2 FQGTGA. With 0 bases clipped from V and 5 bases from J, the junction kept 10 bases outside the gene matches. The CDR3 is 16 amino acids. In DNA, the CDR3 is TGTGCCAGCAGCTTAACGAGGGGGCAGGGCGACCACGAGCAGTACTTC. Its protein product is CASSLTRGQGDHEQYF.

The chain has TRBV13 and TRBJ2-7, with 8 bases lining up with TRBD1. The germline gives CDR1 PRHDT, CDR2 FYEKMQ (reference sequence). CDR3 length equals 15 residues. V shed 5 bases, J shed 4 bases, and the junction held 10 bases outside the gene matches. Here the CDR3 DNA reads TGTGCCAGCAGCCTCTATTCAGGGGGCAAGTACGAGCAGTACTTC. Encoded protein: CASSLYSGGKYEQYF.

The V call is TRBV28, the J call TRBJ1-2; D remains unclear. Per germline, CDR1 MDHEN and CDR2 SYDVKM. The CDR3 sequence is 15 residues long. Deletions cut 3 bases from V and 3 bases from J, with 14 bases between. This CDR3 is CASSFLTAGDYGYTF. CDR3 bases: TGTGCCAGCAGTTTCTTGACGGCGGGCGACTATGGCTACACCTTC.

The rearrangement uses TRBV19 and TRBJ2-3, with D possibly matching TRBD2 (7 bases). This CDR3 is built from 18 residues. V gave up 4 bases and J gave up 4 bases, with 24 bases separating them. Germline CDR1 LNHDA, CDR2 SQIVND (reference sequence). The CDR3 nucleotides are TGTGCCAGTAGTACCGCCTGGGGGGCGGGAGTCGACTCAGATACGCAGTATTTT. It specifies CASSTAWGAGVDSDTQYF. The variable domain in full, completed from reference TRBV19 and TRBJ2-3, reads DGGITQSPKYLFRKEGQNVTLSCEQNLNHDAMYWYRQDPGQGLRLIYYSQIVNDFQKGDIAEGYSVSREKKESFPLTVTSAQKNPTAFYLCASSTAWGAGVDSDTQYFGPGTRLTVL.

This clone has just a few counts. The chain carries TRBV3-1 (or the pseudogene TRBV3-2) and TRBJ2-1, with 11 nucleotides matching TRBD2. Germline V lookup: CDR1 LGHDT, CDR2 YNNKEL (reference sequence). J was trimmed by 4 bases and V by 10 bases; bases with no gene match: 3. CDR3 size: 13 residues. CDR3 sequence reads: CATRTSGYNEQFF. CDR3 coding DNA: TGTGCCACCAGGACTAGCGGGTACAATGAGCAGTTCTTC.

The chain links TRBV27 to TRBJ2-1, with 8 nucleotides matching TRBD2. Germline lookup yields CDR1 MNHEY and CDR2 SMNVEV (reference sequence). V lost 6 bases, J lost 5 bases, and 9 bases stayed unmatched. The CDR3 is made up of 15 amino acids. CDR3 region: CASSLAGAPNNEQFF. In DNA, the CDR3 is TGTGCCAGCAGCCTAGCGGGCGCGCCTAACAATGAGCAGTTCTTC.